A selection of T cell receptor beta chains follows, all from one sample in a study of shared clonotypes between healthy human individuals. Some clones are missing from TCRdb's copy, which holds only in-frame ones; the method was immunoSEQ multiplex PCR. This table holds over a million clones, roughly 95% found once. The sample taken for sequencing was naive CD4+ T cells sorted from blood. Receptors originate from a man between 25 and 39 years old in good health. The conserved cysteine and the conserved F or W are not part of the CDR3 here.

len	v_gene	j_gene	CDR3aa
12	TRBV6-1	TRBJ2-7	ASSEGLPPGEQY
14	TRBV5-1	TRBJ2-3	ASSLISVGSTDTQY
10	TRBV5-4	TRBJ1-2	ASAADTAGYT
13	TRBV11-2	TRBJ1-3	ASSRGLYSGNTIY
13	TRBV28	TRBJ2-2	ASSLLDRGTGELF
13	TRBV27	TRBJ2-1	ASSFRTSGKDEQF
10	TRBV18	TRBJ2-5	ASSVNQETQY
13	TRBV9	TRBJ2-5	ASSPRWGGAETQY
17	TRBV5-1	TRBJ1-2	ASSLVELAGGRNNYGYT
15	TRBV21-1	TRBJ2-2	ASSKKRRQRNTGELF
9	TRBV6-5	TRBJ2-7	ASRSGYEQY
11	TRBV30	TRBJ2-2	AWSLGNTGELF
12	TRBV10-3	TRBJ2-1	AILNQEGYNEQF
14	TRBV7-2	TRBJ2-2	ASSTPGGYITGELF
12	TRBV7-7	TRBJ2-1	ASSLMASSREQF
15	TRBV9	TRBJ1-4	ASSVGDWGSENEKLF
11	TRBV14	TRBJ2-7	ASTLQGGVKQY
13	TRBV19	TRBJ2-5	ASSYNQGLQETQY
14	TRBV7-8	TRBJ2-3	ASSPRPGFSTDTQY
12	TRBV28	TRBJ1-1	ASIPYRGNTEAF
9	TRBV20-1	TRBJ2-5	SASSQETQY
13	TRBV4-1	TRBJ2-7	ASSQGNQGAREQY
15	TRBV18	TRBJ2-7	ASSPIVSSGASYEQY
12	TRBV5-1	TRBJ2-7	ASSFGTGLDEQY
14	TRBV19	TRBJ2-6	ASRVQGLGGANVLT
10	TRBV29-1	TRBJ1-4	SVVEGDEKLF
15	TRBV28	TRBJ2-1	ASSLSPGAGDLDEQF
13	TRBV28	TRBJ2-7	ASSLSTSGIYEQY
12	TRBV11-3	TRBJ2-3	ASSTGLDTDTQY
12	TRBV6-6	TRBJ1-2	ASRTGGVNYGYT
14	TRBV5-6	TRBJ2-5	ASSPPWGGDRETQY
12	TRBV6-5	TRBJ2-3	ASTGAQGTDTQY
15	TRBV28	TRBJ1-3	ASSSTSGTYSGNTIY
12	TRBV2	TRBJ1-4	ASSQNEQGGKLF
13	TRBV7-3	TRBJ1-1	ASSPGTGRNTEAF
13	TRBV14	TRBJ2-5	ASSLRAIHQETQY
12	TRBV9	TRBJ2-1	ASSVATRGNEQF
15	TRBV5-1	TRBJ1-1	ASSDPGQGLMNTEAF
17	TRBV7-9	TRBJ2-7	ASSLGVARDRSRPYEQY
11	TRBV7-6	TRBJ2-2	ASSLTKAGELF
13	TRBV7-9	TRBJ2-3	ASSSPGGYTDTQY
16	TRBV4-1	TRBJ2-3	ASSQLLAVREGTDTQY
13	TRBV7-8	TRBJ1-5	ASSTAVGAFQPQH
11	TRBV27	TRBJ2-7	ASSSGFPLSQY
13	TRBV6-4	TRBJ2-1	ASSVTGGPGNEQF
17	TRBV11-2	TRBJ2-6	ASSLRWDRKFSGANVLT
11	TRBV29-1	TRBJ1-1	SVWTGMVTEAF
13	TRBV5-1	TRBJ2-2	ASSLEGARDGELF
16	TRBV5-4	TRBJ2-7	ASSLWLAGLPPSYEQY
10	TRBV7-6	TRBJ2-3	ASSSLTDTQY
13	TRBV5-1	TRBJ1-1	ASSLASGPNTEAF
14	TRBV18	TRBJ2-5	ASSPLAGGPRETQY
11	TRBV29-1	TRBJ1-1	SAASQTNTEAF
15	TRBV9	TRBJ1-4	ASSGGQGSATNEKLF
11	TRBV10-2	TRBJ2-7	ASRDQGPYEQY
11	TRBV6-1	TRBJ1-2	ASSEALQGGYT
11	TRBV13	TRBJ1-3	ASSLQTGNTIY
17	TRBV28	TRBJ2-6	ASSSPGGLAGGGANVLT
14	TRBV7-3	TRBJ2-1	ASSSPSSGGGNEQF